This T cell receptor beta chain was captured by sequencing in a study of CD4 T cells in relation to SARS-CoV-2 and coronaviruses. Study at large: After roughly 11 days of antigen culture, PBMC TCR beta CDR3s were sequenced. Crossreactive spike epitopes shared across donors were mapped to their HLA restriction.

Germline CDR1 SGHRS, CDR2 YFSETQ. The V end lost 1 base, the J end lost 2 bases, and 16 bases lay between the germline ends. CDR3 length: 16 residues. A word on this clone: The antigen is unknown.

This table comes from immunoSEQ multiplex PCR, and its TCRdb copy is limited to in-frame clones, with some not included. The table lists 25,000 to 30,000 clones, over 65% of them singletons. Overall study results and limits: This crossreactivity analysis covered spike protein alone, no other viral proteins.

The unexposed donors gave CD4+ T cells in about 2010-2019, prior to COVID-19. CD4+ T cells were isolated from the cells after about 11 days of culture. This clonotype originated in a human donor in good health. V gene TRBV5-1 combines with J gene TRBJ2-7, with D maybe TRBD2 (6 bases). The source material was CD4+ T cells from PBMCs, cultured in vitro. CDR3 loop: CASSLNGGLNPYEQYF. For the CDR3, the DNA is TGCGCCAGCAGCTTGAACGGGGGTCTAAACCCCTACGAGCAGTACTTC. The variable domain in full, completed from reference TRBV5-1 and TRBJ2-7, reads KAGVTQTPRYLIKTRGQQVTLSCSPISGHRSVSWYQQTPGQGLQFLFEYFSETQRNKGNFPGRFSGRQFSNSRSEMNVSTLELGDSALYLCASSLNGGLNPYEQYFGPGTRLTVT.